These T cell receptor beta chains were read from a single sample in a study of identical twins. Each CDR3 protein is one row after TCRdb ran MiXCR on the 5' RACE reads. Of about 720,000 distinct CDR3 sequences in the sample, 8.6% are singletons; the top ten hold roughly 0.9%. Another study also made use of these data, one on yellow fever vaccine responses in identical twins.

The sample consisted of PBMCs. These receptors came from a woman younger than 30 in good health. Each CDR3 is given without its conserved first and last residue. D genes are given only for firm matches. The size entry is marked missing in some rows and otherwise reads once, few, many or a size class.

NA | NA | TRBV25-1 | ASSESGEQLGSEAF
NA | NA | TRBV28 | ASSFSRDASSYEQY
TRBD2 | NA | TRBV5-1 | ASSLSSGGLGSYEQY
NA | NA | TRBV6-1 | ASSADWIRTEAF
TRBD1 | few | TRBV7-8 | ASSHRDRTTEAF
TRBD2 | few | TRBV9 | ASSGAGLAGGTTSYNEQF
NA | NA | TRBV13 | ASSFPGRAQY
TRBD2 | few | TRBV5-6 | ASSFGAGEETQY
TRBD2 | many | TRBV29-1 | SVVTSGVDEQF
TRBD2 | few | TRBV9 | ASSVGPAGPYNEQF
TRBD1 | NA | TRBV6-2/TRBV6-3 | ASRPTGSHSGNTIY
NA | many | TRBV11-2 | ASSSRQEWKGEKLF
NA | few | TRBV12-3/TRBV12-4 | ASSDLGTSSYNEQF
TRBD2 | NA | TRBV20-1 | SASKTSGRVDTQY
NA | few | TRBV11-2 | ASSHFTGSGEQY
NA | few | TRBV3-1 | ASSQREGETQY
NA | NA | TRBV7-8 | ASSVSWGGAYEQY
NA | few | TRBV6-5 | ASSYFLWDGSYNEQF
TRBD1 | many | TRBV5-1 | ASSIGTGGSGELF
TRBD2 | few | TRBV12-5 | ASGSGLAASSYNEQF
NA | NA | TRBV3-1 | ASSHSGTFTDTQY
NA | many | TRBV7-8 | ASSLVMVSSYEQY
NA | NA | TRBV18 | ASSPQGTGHQETQY
NA | few | TRBV5-1 | ASSFSRGQPQH
NA | few | TRBV3-1 | ASKRALHNEQF
NA | many | TRBV5-1 | ASILDSTYNEQF
NA | NA | TRBV12-3/TRBV12-4 | ASSLEQAMNTEAF
NA | NA | TRBV28 | ASSFYRSSNQPQH
NA | NA | TRBV10-2 | ASSDFGEQY
NA | few | TRBV12-3/TRBV12-4 | ASSLLPGPTAGNTIY
NA | NA | TRBV28 | ASSLSWGGPGQPQH
NA | few | TRBV6-2/TRBV6-3 | ASSYGAYSSYEQY
NA | NA | TRBV6-5 | ASSYGWDPPDTQY
TRBD1 | NA | TRBV7-9 | ASSPRTGGFNTEAF
TRBD1 | few | TRBV5-1 | ASSYATGDTGELF
TRBD2 | few | TRBV28 | ASSPILAVQGGSYEQY
NA | few | TRBV11-2 | ASTSGSAITSTDTQY
NA | NA | TRBV2 | ASMPEYQETQY
TRBD2 | few | TRBV24-1 | ATSAPGPSGVSYEQY
NA | NA | TRBV6-1 | ASRAYYRDLNTEAF
NA | NA | TRBV3-1 | ASSEHAASYEQY
NA | NA | TRBV16 | ASSQSSGSGNQPQH
NA | NA | TRBV6-2/TRBV6-3 | ASSPDRPEAF
TRBD1 | few | TRBV7-9 | ASSSTGGWANEKLF
NA | NA | TRBV3-1 | ASSQDHDGWSTDTQY
TRBD2 | NA | TRBV7-9 | ASSLNAGAGNEQF
NA | few | TRBV10-3 | AISDIAKNIQY
NA | few | TRBV24-1 | ATSDVRETQY